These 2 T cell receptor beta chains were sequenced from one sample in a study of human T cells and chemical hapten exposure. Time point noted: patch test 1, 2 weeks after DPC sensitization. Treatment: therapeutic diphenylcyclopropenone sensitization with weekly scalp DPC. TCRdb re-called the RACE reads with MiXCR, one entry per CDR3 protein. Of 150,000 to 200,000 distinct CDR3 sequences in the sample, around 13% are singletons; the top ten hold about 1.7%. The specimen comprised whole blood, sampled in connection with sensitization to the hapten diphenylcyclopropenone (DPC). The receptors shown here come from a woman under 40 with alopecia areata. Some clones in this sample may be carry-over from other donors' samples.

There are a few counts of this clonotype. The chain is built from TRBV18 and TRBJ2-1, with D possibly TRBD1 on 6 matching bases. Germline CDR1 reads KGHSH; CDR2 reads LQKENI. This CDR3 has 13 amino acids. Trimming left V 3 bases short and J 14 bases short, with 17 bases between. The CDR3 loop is CASSPTTAGDEFF. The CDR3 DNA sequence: TGTGCCAGCTCACCCACTACAGCAGGGGATGAGTTCTTC.

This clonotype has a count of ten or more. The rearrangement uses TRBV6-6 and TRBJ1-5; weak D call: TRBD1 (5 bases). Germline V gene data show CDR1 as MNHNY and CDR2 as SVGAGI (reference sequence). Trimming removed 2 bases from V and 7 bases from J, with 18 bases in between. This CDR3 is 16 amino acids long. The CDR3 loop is CASSYGGDGRGQPQHF. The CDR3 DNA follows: TGTGCCAGCAGTTACGGGGGGGACGGCCGCGGACAGCCCCAGCATTTT.